Listed below are T cell receptor beta chains from one sample, sequenced in a study of cytomegalovirus exposure and HLA in healthy donors. TCRdb's copy holds only in-frame clones and misses some; the assay was immunoSEQ multiplex PCR. The data show about 150,000 clones, roughly 73% seen once. Sequencing was done on a sample of PBMCs. The receptors stem from a male donor in good health and CMV-seronegative. Both conserved end residues are part of each CDR3. A D gene is named only where the DNA matches it firmly. Not every row has a clone size; where given, it reads once, few, many or a size class.

V gene,D gene,clone size,J gene,CDR3 protein,CDR3 DNA
TRBV4-3,NA,NA,TRBJ1-2,CASSQARGSYGYTF,TGCGCCAGCAGCCAAGCACGGGGGAGCTATGGCTACACCTTC
TRBV19,NA,NA,TRBJ1-1,CASSIAEGLFTEAFF,TGTGCCAGTAGTATAGCTGAGGGACTCTTCACTGAAGCTTTCTTT
TRBV19,NA,NA,TRBJ1-2,CASSISRLANYGYTF,TGTGCCAGTAGTATAAGCAGACTAGCTAACTATGGCTACACCTTC
TRBV15,NA,NA,TRBJ1-5,CATSRDLNQPQHF,TGTGCCACCAGCAGAGATCTTAATCAGCCCCAGCATTTT
TRBV5-6,NA,NA,TRBJ1-2,CASSFTQRNYGYTF,TGTGCCAGCAGCTTCACACAGAGAAACTATGGCTACACCTTC
TRBV7-9,TRBD2,NA,TRBJ2-1,CASSFNSGGFDEQFF,TGTGCCAGCAGCTTTAATAGCGGGGGATTCGATGAGCAGTTCTTC
TRBV5-1,TRBD2,NA,TRBJ2-5,CASSLARGGSGETQYF,TGCGCCAGCAGCTTGGCTCGCGGGGGTAGCGGGGAGACCCAGTACTTC
TRBV4-1,TRBD2,NA,TRBJ2-2,CASSPGTSGGRNTGELFF,TGCGCCAGCAGCCCGGGGACTAGCGGGGGGAGAAACACCGGGGAGCTGTTTTTT
TRBV11-2,TRBD1,NA,TRBJ2-3,CASSTRVTGVADTQYF,TGTGCCAGCAGCACCCGTGTGACAGGGGTGGCAGATACGCAGTATTTT
TRBV6-6,NA,few,TRBJ1-5,CASSLQGGDQPQHF,TGTGCCAGCAGCCTACAGGGAGGGGATCAGCCCCAGCATTTT
TRBV5-1,NA,NA,TRBJ1-2,CASRPGTTKWGYTF,TGCGCCAGCAGGCCCGGGACTACTAAGTGGGGCTACACCTTC
TRBV30,NA,NA,TRBJ1-4,CAWSVLGQDNEKLFF,TGTGCCTGGAGTGTACTAGGGCAGGATAATGAAAAACTGTTTTTT
TRBV7-2,TRBD1,NA,TRBJ2-2,CASSRPTRQGENTGELFF,TGTGCCAGCAGCCGACCGACCCGACAGGGGGAAAACACCGGGGAGCTGTTTTTT
TRBV30,NA,NA,TRBJ2-7,CAWSLPGTPAAYEQYF,TGTGCCTGGAGCCTTCCCGGGACACCCGCCGCCTACGAGCAGTACTTC
TRBV19,TRBD1,NA,TRBJ1-3,CASSTLGQGWSGNTIYF,TGTGCCAGTAGTACGCTGGGACAGGGGTGGTCTGGAAACACCATATATTTT
TRBV4-3,TRBD1,NA,TRBJ1-2,CASSYGRQGNYGYTF,TGCGCCAGCAGCTACGGAAGACAGGGGAACTATGGCTACACCTTC
TRBV19,NA,NA,TRBJ2-1,CARRRGAQVF,TGTGCCAGGAGACGGGGGGCCCAGGTCTTC
TRBV12-5,TRBD1,NA,TRBJ1-5,CASGLQGGRNQPQHF,TGTGCTAGTGGTCTTCAGGGGGGTCGCAATCAGCCCCAGCATTTT
TRBV4-3,NA,once,TRBJ1-2,CASSQVPWGGEAYGYTF,TGCGCCAGCAGCCAAGTCCCATGGGGGGGGGAGGCCTATGGCTACACCTTC
TRBV6-1,NA,NA,TRBJ1-1,CASSGQNTEAFF,TGTGCCAGCAGTGGGCAGAACACTGAAGCTTTCTTT
TRBV5-4,NA,once,TRBJ1-6,CASSLGGDNSPLHF,TGTGCCAGCAGCTTGGGGGGGGATAATTCACCCCTCCACTTT
TRBV25-1,TRBD1,NA,TRBJ2-2,CASSLTGTGELFF,TGTGCCAGCAGCCTGACAGGGACCGGGGAGCTGTTTTTT
TRBV9,TRBD2,NA,TRBJ2-7,CASSVDGGGTYEQYF,TGTGCCAGCAGCGTAGACGGCGGGGGGACCTACGAGCAGTACTTC
TRBV7-9,TRBD1,NA,TRBJ1-5,CASSLGDSAYSNQPQHF,TGTGCCAGCAGCTTAGGGGACAGTGCATATAGCAATCAGCCCCAGCATTTT
TRBV5-4,TRBD1,NA,TRBJ2-7,CASSYAGGEYEQYF,TGTGCCAGCAGCTATGCAGGGGGCGAATACGAGCAGTACTTC
TRBV21-1,NA,NA,TRBJ1-1,CARRTGKKNTEAFF,TGTGCCAGGCGGACAGGGAAGAAGAACACTGAAGCTTTCTTT
TRBV7-9,NA,few,TRBJ1-4,CASSLARELFF,TGTGCCAGCAGCCTAGCCAGGGAACTGTTTTTT
TRBV18,TRBD2,NA,TRBJ2-7,CASSPGAGGPEQYF,TGTGCCAGCTCACCGGGGGCGGGGGGGCCCGAGCAGTACTTC
TRBV9,TRBD2,NA,TRBJ2-5,CASSVGTSGTQYF,TGTGCCAGCAGCGTCGGGACTAGCGGGACCCAGTACTTC
TRBV4-3,TRBD1,NA,TRBJ2-5,CASSQEPAGGGETQYF,TGCGCCAGCAGCCAAGAACCGGCAGGGGGCGGGGAGACCCAGTACTTC
TRBV7-9,TRBD1,many,TRBJ1-4,CASSLDRTNEKLFF,TGTGCCAGCAGCTTGGACAGGACTAATGAAAAACTGTTTTTT
TRBV30,NA,NA,TRBJ1-2,CASKGLGATPNYGYTF,TGTGCCTCCAAAGGATTAGGGGCCACCCCCAACTATGGCTACACCTTC
TRBV9,TRBD1,NA,TRBJ2-3,CASSVDSQGVGTDTQYF,TGTGCCAGCAGCGTAGATTCCCAGGGGGTGGGCACAGATACGCAGTATTTT
TRBV18,NA,NA,TRBJ2-2,CASSQAQGSYTGELFF,TGTGCCAGCTCACAGGCTCAGGGGTCTTACACCGGGGAGCTGTTTTTT
TRBV15,NA,NA,TRBJ1-2,CATSRGVRLQGYTF,TGTGCCACCAGCAGAGGCGTCAGGTTGCAGGGCTACACCTTC
TRBV2,TRBD1,NA,TRBJ1-4,CASSRDRYNELGFF,TGTGCCAGCTCCCGGGACAGATATAATGAGTTGGGGTTTTTT
TRBV9,TRBD1,NA,TRBJ2-3,CASSERQGSTDTQYF,TGTGCCAGCAGTGAAAGACAGGGGAGCACAGATACGCAGTATTTT
TRBV5-6,TRBD1,few,TRBJ1-1,CASSWGTGYTEAFF,TGTGCCAGCAGCTGGGGGACAGGGTACACTGAAGCTTTCTTT
TRBV12-5,NA,NA,TRBJ2-1,CASGPRAEQFF,TGTGCTAGTGGTCCCCGAGCTGAGCAGTTCTTC
TRBV5-1,NA,few,TRBJ2-2,CASSPHYSNTGELFF,TGCGCCAGCAGCCCCCACTACTCGAACACCGGGGAGCTGTTTTTT
TRBV23-1,NA,NA,TRBJ2-7,CASNSAGSSYEQYF,TGCGCCAGCAACTCAGCAGGGTCCTCCTACGAGCAGTACTTC
TRBV4-3,NA,NA,TRBJ1-2,CASSQDSRTANYGYTF,TGCGCCAGCAGCCAAGATAGCCGGACAGCTAACTATGGCTACACCTTC
TRBV7-7,TRBD2,NA,TRBJ2-3,CASSSAGTRDTDTQYF,TGTGCTAGCAGCTCCGCCGGGACTAGAGACACAGATACGCAGTATTTT
TRBV2,NA,once,TRBJ2-5,CASSVGEVLGQYF,TGTGCCAGCAGTGTCGGGGAGGTACTCGGGCAGTACTTC
TRBV7-2,TRBD1,NA,TRBJ1-5,CASSVGQLSNQPQHF,TGTGCCAGCAGCGTGGGACAGTTGAGCAATCAGCCCCAGCATTTT
TRBV19,TRBD1,NA,TRBJ1-2,CASSPGGGYGYTF,TGTGCCAGTAGTCCAGGGGGCGGTTATGGCTACACCTTC
TRBV4-1,NA,few,TRBJ2-7,CASSQADSDYEQYF,TGCGCCAGCAGCCAAGCGGACAGTGACTACGAGCAGTACTTC
TRBV6-6,TRBD2,NA,TRBJ2-2,CASGGANTGELFF,TGTGCCAGCGGGGGGGCGAACACCGGGGAGCTGTTTTTT
TRBV27,NA,NA,TRBJ2-7,CASSPMTGRYEQYF,TGTGCCAGCAGTCCCATGACAGGGAGGTACGAGCAGTACTTC
TRBV15,NA,NA,TRBJ2-2,CATSRVYTGELFF,TGTGCCACCAGCAGAGTATACACCGGGGAGCTGTTTTTT
TRBV10-3,NA,NA,TRBJ1-5,CAISPYPDNNQPQHF,TGTGCCATCAGTCCATACCCCGACAACAATCAGCCCCAGCATTTT
TRBV5-1,NA,few,TRBJ2-5,CASSLQEKETQYF,TGCGCCAGCAGCTTACAGGAGAAAGAGACCCAGTACTTC
TRBV7-8,NA,NA,TRBJ2-3,CASSLATQSSTDTQYF,TGTGCCAGCAGCTTAGCGACACAGAGTTCCACAGATACGCAGTATTTT
TRBV30,TRBD2,NA,TRBJ2-3,CAWSVGGVDTDTQYF,TGTGCCTGGAGTGTGGGAGGGGTTGACACAGATACGCAGTATTTT
TRBV30,TRBD1,NA,TRBJ2-7,CAWATGEKQYF,TGTGCCTGGGCTACAGGGGAAAAACAGTACTTC
TRBV6-1,TRBD1,few,TRBJ1-1,CASIPGQGVGTEAFF,TGTGCCAGCATTCCGGGACAGGGAGTGGGCACTGAAGCTTTCTTT
TRBV5-5,TRBD2,NA,TRBJ2-1,CASTRQAGGPNEQFF,TGTGCCAGCACCCGACAGGCGGGGGGGCCCAATGAGCAGTTCTTC